These T cell receptor beta chains were read from a single sample in a study of OX40 agonist ivuxolimab in advanced cancers. The method was immunoSEQ multiplex PCR; TCRdb's version includes in-frame clones alone and lacks a portion of them. The sample carries tens of thousands of clones, roughly 84% recorded once. The source was CD4+ or CD8+ T cells sorted from blood, collected in a trial of the OX40 agonist ivuxolimab. The receptors come from an adult with an advanced solid tumor such as melanoma, head and neck, liver or kidney cancer. Each CDR3 is given without its conserved first and last residue.

V,CDR3
TRBV7-8,ASSSDRNTEAF
TRBV14,ASSPGLAASSRNEQF
TRBV7-6,ASSLSSGDSTDTQY
TRBV6-5,ASSRSPANQPQH
TRBV5-1,ASSLDVAGDQETQY
TRBV7-9,ASSSGTGDTDTQY
TRBV5-4,ASSVDRLYEQY
TRBV28,ASSWTGGFEQY
TRBV10-1,ASSYSRDRGLNEQY
TRBV4-1,ASSQELGGLANRYNEQF
TRBV19,ASSIGSGGTDTQY
TRBV6-5,ASSPTGGEGETQY
TRBV19,ASNQGPYSNQPQH
TRBV19,ASSINGETDTQY
TRBV10-3,AISESQGDEQY
TRBV5-1,ASSLFGGNQPQH
TRBV7-2,ASSLKAVYEQY